A selection of T cell receptor beta chains follows, all from one sample in a study of T cells expressing NK-cell markers. TCRdb reprocessed the 5' RACE reads and stores each CDR3 protein as one record, lacking DNA. Its table lists about 150,000 distinct CDR3 sequences. The source material was blood T cells: a sorted CD56 or NKG2C T cell subset, CD4+ or CD8+ T cells, or bulk PBMC T cells (not recorded which). The source is a woman aged 45-65 years in good health. Both conserved end residues are part of each CDR3.

V	J	CDR3
TRBV24-1	TRBJ2-1	CATSDLSTGEQFF
TRBV2	TRBJ2-7	CASSEVTGDYEQYF
TRBV7-9	TRBJ2-1	CASSDSGLAVYNEQFF
TRBV29-1	TRBJ2-2	CSVDPGRGGELFF
TRBV13	TRBJ2-3	CASSLRQGATDTQYF
TRBV28	TRBJ2-3	CASSLVVAGGTDTQYF
TRBV20-1	TRBJ1-1	CSARDSNPNTEAFF
TRBV30	TRBJ1-1	CAWMMIRGGTEAFF
TRBV19	TRBJ1-1	CASTHTNTEAFF
TRBV7-8	TRBJ2-1	CASSTPTSGSPSYNEQFF
TRBV13	TRBJ2-1	CASSSGTSGNNEQFF
TRBV6-5	TRBJ2-3	CASSSPGTITDTQYF
TRBV11-2	TRBJ2-2	CASSLLIPRQGAVTGELFF
TRBV5-6	TRBJ2-1	CASSGEPVVGSYNEQFF
TRBV6-1	TRBJ1-2	CASSDHRIFAKPNYGYTF
TRBV5-1	TRBJ2-1	CASSFTGGASSSYNEQFF
TRBV12-3/TRBV12-4	TRBJ1-5	CASSSHLGTEYSNQPQHF
TRBV4-1	TRBJ1-5	CASSQDPGGSNQPQHF
TRBV29-1	TRBJ2-2	CITSELQRGLNTGELFF
TRBV5-6	TRBJ2-1	CASSVTSGGEDEQFF
TRBV20-1	TRBJ2-5	CSARDPGQGAETQYF
TRBV7-9	TRBJ2-1	CASSLAAGGNEQFF
TRBV12-5	TRBJ2-7	CASGSPGLAVSYEQYF
TRBV4-1	TRBJ2-2	CASSQTMGQNTGELFF
TRBV28	TRBJ2-3	CASSLTGTSGGTDTQYF
TRBV4-1	TRBJ2-1	CASSQTVALSSYNEQFF
TRBV12-3/TRBV12-4	TRBJ2-1	CASGLTSGNHNEQFF
TRBV12-3/TRBV12-4	TRBJ2-1	CASSSVYSYNEQFF
TRBV11-3	TRBJ2-2	CASSLISVAADTGELFF
TRBV15	TRBJ2-1	CATSRDRDNEQFF
TRBV19	TRBJ1-2	CASKEQGGSEGYTF
TRBV5-6	TRBJ1-3	CASSFPGPHSGNTIYF
TRBV12-5	TRBJ2-7	CASGSRGPSYEQYF
TRBV29-1	TRBJ2-1	CSVAGTSGRNEQFF
TRBV4-1	TRBJ2-3	CASSQVSSGSNTDTQYF
TRBV19	TRBJ2-2	CASSIPRAWPERELFF
TRBV25-1	TRBJ2-4	CASSEVTSGIQYF
TRBV28	TRBJ2-1	CASSLASGRVNYNEQFF
TRBV20-1	TRBJ2-2	CSARGVGGPGELFF
TRBV27	TRBJ2-1	CASSPRDSWRQFF
TRBV11-2	TRBJ2-2	CASSFNSGLQSVPTGELFF
TRBV12-3/TRBV12-4	TRBJ2-3	CASSPTTDTQYF
TRBV12-2	TRBJ2-2	CASRLWDREANTGELFF
TRBV11-2	TRBJ2-7	CASSLGSGAYEQYF
TRBV12-3/TRBV12-4	TRBJ1-6	CASSYGTGVVPLHF
TRBV15	TRBJ2-1	CATSRGLDSGEQFF
TRBV7-9	TRBJ2-7	CASSLRRDGFLSEQYF
TRBV24-1	TRBJ2-5	CATSEKTVKDQETQYF
TRBV24-1	TRBJ2-5	CATSEPTETQYF
TRBV12-3/TRBV12-4	TRBJ2-1	CASSGGTSGNEQFF
TRBV5-1	TRBJ2-1	CATSTSGNNEQFF
TRBV14	TRBJ1-1	CASSLSGPPGTEAFF
TRBV12-3/TRBV12-4	TRBJ1-2	CASSLGQGAFDYGYTF